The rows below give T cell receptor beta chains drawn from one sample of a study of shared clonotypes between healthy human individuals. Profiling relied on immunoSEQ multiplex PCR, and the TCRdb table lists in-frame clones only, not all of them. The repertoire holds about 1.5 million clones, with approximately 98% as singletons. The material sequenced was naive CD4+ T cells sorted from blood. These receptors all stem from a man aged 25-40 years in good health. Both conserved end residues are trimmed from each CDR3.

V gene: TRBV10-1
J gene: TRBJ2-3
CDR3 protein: ASSESTAPSTDTQY

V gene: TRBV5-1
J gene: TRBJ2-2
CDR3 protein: ASRIDRPNTGELF

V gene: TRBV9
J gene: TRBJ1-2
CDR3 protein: ASSAPYRGPNYGYT

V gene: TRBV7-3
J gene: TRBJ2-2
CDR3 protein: ASSSGQPGTGELF

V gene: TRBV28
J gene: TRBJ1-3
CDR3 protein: ASSFSQGGGNTIY

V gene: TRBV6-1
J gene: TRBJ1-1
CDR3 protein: ASSLIQTNTEAF

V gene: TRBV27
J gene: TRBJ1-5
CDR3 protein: ASSLTTGVGQPQH

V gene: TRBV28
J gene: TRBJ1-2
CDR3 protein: ASSFPVGQSYGYT

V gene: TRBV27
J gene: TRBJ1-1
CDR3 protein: ASSLGGDTEAF

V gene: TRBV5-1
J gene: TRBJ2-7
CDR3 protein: ASSLETSGARSSYEQY

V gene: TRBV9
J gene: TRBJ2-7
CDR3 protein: ASSVDQDIPYEQY

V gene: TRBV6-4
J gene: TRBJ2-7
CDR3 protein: ASSVRDKSYEQY

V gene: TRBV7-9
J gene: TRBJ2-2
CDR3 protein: ASRSLAGANTGELF

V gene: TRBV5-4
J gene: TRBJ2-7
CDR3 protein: ASGLAGRRSSYEQY

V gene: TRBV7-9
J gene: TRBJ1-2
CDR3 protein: ASSLVTGSFGYT